The source of this T cell receptor beta chain is a study of blood T cell repertoires in COVID-19 (dated by TCRdb to about 2020). Background for the entire study: Samples from collaborators originated in the United States, Italy and Spain and spanned both the acute and convalescent phases of COVID-19. The repertoires were released in a freely available public database meant as a resource for research on the immune response to SARS-CoV-2. The sample metadata nearly always contained a de-identified subject ID, COVID-19 status, age in years and sex. Samples came from the ongoing ImmuneRACE study (first 160 participants) plus 1,254 subjects from 6 global collaborators. HLA class I and class II types, where available, came from metadata supplied by the sample provider rather than from assay-based typing. The prospective study material was composed of cDNA or gDNA derived from T cells, B-cell-depleted T cells, or PBMCs. The dataset comprised deeply sampled blood TCRbeta repertoires from subjects exposed to, actively infected with, or recovered from COVID-19.

In the prospective study, participants were 18 to 89 years old, resided in 20 to 30 geographic areas of the United States, and were enrolled through a virtual design. In the prospective study, cohorts were assigned on the basis of participant-reported clinical history obtained from a screening survey and a study questionnaire. ImmuneRACE Cohort 3 recovered participants were defined by two consecutive negative NP/OP PCR tests, healthcare professional clearance, or symptom resolution. Each participant in the prospective study had whole blood, serum and a nasopharyngeal or oropharyngeal swab collected by mobile phlebotomists. Participants in the prospective study had the option to provide additional blood draws and questionnaires over a roughly 2-month period. Prospective study blood samples were shipped either frozen or at room temperature before DNA extraction. TCRbeta CDR3 regions were amplified from genomic DNA by means of the immunoSEQ Assay, a bias-controlled multiplex PCR. The source study handled its data this way. The number of nucleated cells in each sample was estimated from the amplification of reference gene primers within the assay. Sequence reads were collapsed and filtered to measure the absolute abundance of every unique TCRbeta CDR3 rearrangement. Productive Simpson clonality was computed per sample as the square root of Simpson's diversity index over productive rearrangements. TCRdb provides this immuneACCESS table in a form limited to in-frame rearrangements. Some clones are lacking; in checked studies, under half of them reflect an unresolved V gene, and why the rest are absent is not known. Clone size and V and J calls were adopted from that table, with D and trimming inferred from the DNA. The sample contains about 270,000 clones, around 90% of them found a single time. Together, the top ten hold about 1% of the sample.

Broad study findings and their caveats: The quantity of clinical and demographic metadata differed by source and by participant and was supplied without curation.

Regarding this clone: No antigen is known for it. Per-base qualities were not stored, and no clone one base away is much larger.

This TCR was recovered from a woman aged 30 to 39 who had recovered from COVID-19. The sample consisted of PBMCs or T cells enriched from blood (not recorded which).

CDR3 region: CASSPNRGRDTQYF. The nucleotide sequence reads as follows: TGTGCCAGCAGCCCTAACAGGGGGCGAGATACGCAGTATTTT. The sequence is built from TRBV4-2 and TRBJ2-3, and 9 junctional nucleotides match TRBD1. At the junction V is shortened by 4 bases and J by 5 bases; bases outside the gene matches: 4. From cysteine to phenylalanine, the CDR3 is 14 amino acids long. Of all the DNA, just the CDR3 is kept, 42 bases in frame from base 1. CDR1 and CDR2 (LGHNA, YNFKEQ) derive from the germline V gene.